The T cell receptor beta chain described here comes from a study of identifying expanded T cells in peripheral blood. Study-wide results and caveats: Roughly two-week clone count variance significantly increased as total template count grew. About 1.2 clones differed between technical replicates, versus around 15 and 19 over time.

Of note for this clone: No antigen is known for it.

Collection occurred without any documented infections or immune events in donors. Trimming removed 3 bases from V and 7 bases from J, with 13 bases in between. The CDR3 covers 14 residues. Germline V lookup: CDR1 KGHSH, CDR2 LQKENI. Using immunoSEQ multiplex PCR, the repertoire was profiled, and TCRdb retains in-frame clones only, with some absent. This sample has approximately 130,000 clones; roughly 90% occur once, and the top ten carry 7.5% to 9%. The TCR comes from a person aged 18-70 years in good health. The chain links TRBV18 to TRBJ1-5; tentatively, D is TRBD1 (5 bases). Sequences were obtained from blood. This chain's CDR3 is CASSPPPKGQPQHF. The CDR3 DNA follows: TGTGCCAGCTCACCCCCGCCCAAGGGGCAGCCCCAGCATTTT. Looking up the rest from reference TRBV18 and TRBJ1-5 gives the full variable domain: NAGVMQNPRHLVRRRGQEARLRCSPMKGHSHVYWYRQLPEEGLKFMVYLQKENIIDESGMPKERFSAEFPKEGPSILRIQQVVRGDSAAYFCASSPPPKGQPQHFGDGTRLSIL.